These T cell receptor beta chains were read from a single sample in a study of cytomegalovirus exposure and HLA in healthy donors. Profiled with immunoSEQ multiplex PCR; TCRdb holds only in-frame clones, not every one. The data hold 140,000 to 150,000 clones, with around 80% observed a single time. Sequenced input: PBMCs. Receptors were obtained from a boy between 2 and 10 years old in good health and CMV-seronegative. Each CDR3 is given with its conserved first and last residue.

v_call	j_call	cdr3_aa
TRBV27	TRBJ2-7	CASSCGVTYEQYF
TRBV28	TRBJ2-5	CASSLHSRGGIQETQYF
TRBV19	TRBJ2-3	CASSLPGGDTQYF
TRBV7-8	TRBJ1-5	CASSLGGGGGNQPQHF
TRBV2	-	CASSLSAGGVYEQYF
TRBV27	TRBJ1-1	CASSSPVRQGKNTEAFF
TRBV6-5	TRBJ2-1	CASSYTLAARGLEQFF
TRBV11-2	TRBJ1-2	CASSLAGQSGYTF
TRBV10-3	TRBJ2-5	CAISAAGFQETQYF
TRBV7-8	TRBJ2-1	CASSPINGGVFYNEQFF
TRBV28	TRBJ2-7	CASSNSRGRNEQYF
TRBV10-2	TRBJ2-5	CASSLPRDNQETQYF
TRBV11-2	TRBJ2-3	CASSEHKRKLAQYF
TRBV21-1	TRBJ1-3	CAGGVSYTIYF
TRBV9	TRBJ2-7	CASSVGTAKNYEQYF
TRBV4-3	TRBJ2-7	CASSPGTGGAYEQYF
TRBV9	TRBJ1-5	CASSVGGGGNQPQHF
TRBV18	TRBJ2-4	CASSPMLRGLVKNIQYF
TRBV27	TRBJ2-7	CASSLSWLAEQYF
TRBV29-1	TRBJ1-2	CSGGGTVYGYTF
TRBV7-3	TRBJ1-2	CASSPNRGTYGYTF
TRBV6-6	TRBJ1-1	CASSYSDSNTEAFF
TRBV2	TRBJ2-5	CASSRQSETQYF
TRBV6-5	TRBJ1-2	CASSYITGGYTF
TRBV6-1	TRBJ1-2	CASSENIAGFRYGYTF
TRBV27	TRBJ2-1	CASSLQGYEQFF
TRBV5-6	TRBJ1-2	CASSLWQGGSYTF
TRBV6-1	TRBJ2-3	CASSEYGQDTQYF
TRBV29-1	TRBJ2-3	CSADRDTDTQYF
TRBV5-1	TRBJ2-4	CASSSGTSGLKNIQYF
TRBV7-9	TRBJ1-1	CASTSRGNTEAFF
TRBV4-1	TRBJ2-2	CASSPDRVHTGELFF
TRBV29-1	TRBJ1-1	CSVLIWGPTEAFF
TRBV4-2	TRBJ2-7	CASTREASSGNYEQYF
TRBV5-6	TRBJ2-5	CASSAEGLAGEETQYF
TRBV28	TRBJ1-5	CASSLWVGQGDQPQHF
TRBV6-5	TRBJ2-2	CASSNGLAGSGELFF
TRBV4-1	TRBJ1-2	CASSPAGGGFNYGYTF
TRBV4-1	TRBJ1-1	CASSQDPGTGSFGDTEAFF
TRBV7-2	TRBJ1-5	CASSLRTVGNQPQHF
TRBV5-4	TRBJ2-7	CASSYGQGDYEQYF
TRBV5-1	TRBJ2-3	CASSLTGSTDTQYF
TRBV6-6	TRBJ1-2	CASMYRGGYTF
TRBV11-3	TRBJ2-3	CASSLSGPDRAPDTQYF
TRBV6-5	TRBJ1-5	CASSQGQARGWPQHF
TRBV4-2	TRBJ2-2	CASSQVLNAAGMAGDSTGELFF